The 5 T cell receptor beta chains reported below all come from one sample, sequenced in a study of cytomegalovirus exposure and HLA in healthy donors. A multiplex PCR was run with 60 Vbeta primers and 13 Jbeta primers. TCRdb keeps only in-frame clones here, not all; method: immunoSEQ multiplex PCR. Here the sample table reports under 200,000 clones. Sequencing was done on a sample of PBMCs. The receptor source for this set is a man aged 30 to 45 in good health and CMV-seronegative.

The rearrangement uses TRBV29-1 and TRBJ1-5, with TRBD1 matching 11 bases. CDR3 length equals 15 residues. J lost 9 bases, V lost 4 bases, and 11 bases had no gene match. CDR1 is SQVTM, CDR2 ANQGSEA, per germline. DNA of the CDR3: TGCAGCGTTGCCCTGGGACAGGGGGACTTTTCGCCCCAGCATTTT. Protein: CSVALGQGDFSPQHF.

The chain recombines TRBV10-3 with TRBJ1-5; D may be TRBD1 (5 bases). This CDR3 is built from 16 residues. CDR1 and CDR2 from the germline V gene are ENHRY and SYGVKD. The V end lost 0 bases, the J end lost 7 bases, and 16 bases lay between the germline ends. In nucleotides, the CDR3 is TGTGCCATCAGTGAGTCGCCGGGAGGGGAAGGACAGCCCCAGCATTTT. Translation gives CAISESPGGEGQPQHF.

CDR3 residues: CASSYSRDRGREQYF. As DNA, the CDR3 is TGTGCCAGCAGTTACTCGAGAGACAGGGGGCGCGAGCAGTACTTC. V usage is TRBV6-5 and J usage is TRBJ2-7, with 10 bases that match TRBD1. V was pared by 0 bases and J by 6 bases, with 5 bases of the junction left unmatched. The CDR3 spans 15 residues. The germline CDR1 and CDR2 sequences are MNHEY and SVGAGI.

The chain is built from TRBV18 and TRBJ2-6; D call uncertain. The CDR3 contains 16 residues. The V and J ends lost 2 bases and 4 bases respectively, with 12 bases between them. CDR1 is KGHSH and CDR2 is LQKENI in the germline V gene. The CDR3 DNA follows: TGTGCCAGCTCACCAGGTGTGGGCCGAGGGGCCAACGTCCTGACTTTC. Protein product: CASSPGVGRGANVLTF. Supplemented by reference TRBV18 and TRBJ2-6, the full variable domain reads NAGVMQNPRHLVRRRGQEARLRCSPMKGHSHVYWYRQLPEEGLKFMVYLQKENIIDESGMPKERFSAEFPKEGPSILRIQQVVRGDSAAYFCASSPGVGRGANVLTFGAGSRLTVL.

V gene TRBV11-2 combines with J gene TRBJ2-5; TRBD1 agrees at 9 bases. The J call may be mistaken, given a closer DNA end match to TRBJ2-7. The CDR3 is 16 residues long. Looked up from germline, CDR1 is SGHAT and CDR2 is FQNNGV. The CDR3 region is CASSLSVLLGQGEQYF. CDR3 in DNA: TGTGCCAGCAGCTTATCCGTGCTTCTGGGACAGGGCGAGCAGTACTTC.